This T cell receptor (beta chain) was sequenced during a study of T cells after posttransplantation cyclophosphamide. The data were produced by immunoSEQ multiplex PCR, yet TCRdb's version contains in-frame clones alone and is incomplete. The sample has about 42,000 clones; 90% are singletons. A marrow graft followed busulfan-fludarabine conditioning, with cyclophosphamide on days +3 and +4. V shed 2 bases and J 3 bases; nucleotides not matched to a gene: 8. This CDR3 contains 16 residues. CDR1 is SQVTM, CDR2 ANQGSEA, per germline. Remarks on this clone: The antigen is undetermined.

Overall study findings and caveats: Donor-recipient repertoire similarity was low at 1-2 months, rising over year one.

The receptor comes from a male patient aged 60-69 years who received an allogeneic stem cell transplant from a related donor and was CMV-positive. Some T cells may trace back to the graft donor. The input for sequencing was PBMCs, taken 60 to 65 days after allogeneic stem cell transplant with posttransplant cyclophosphamide. V and J are TRBV29-1 and TRBJ2-2, with 8 bases that match TRBD2. Here the CDR3 DNA reads TGCAGCGTTGAAAGGGTGCGGGGGGACCACACCGGGGAGCTGTTTTTT. This codes for CSVERVRGDHTGELFF.